These T cell receptor beta chains were read from a single sample in a study of T cell responses to AZD1222 COVID-19 vaccine. Repertoires were generated with immunoSEQ multiplex PCR, while TCRdb's copy carries only in-frame clones and drops some. The sample has some 83,000 clones, around 89% seen once; the top ten hold about 6.1%. This specimen consisted of peripheral blood, obtained 28 days after the second AZD1222 dose. The receptors stem from an adult who received the AZD1222 COVID-19 vaccine. CDR3s leave out the opening cysteine and the closing phenylalanine or tryptophan.

V gene	J gene	CDR3 protein
TRBV19	TRBJ1-1	ASSNPDSVMNTEAF
TRBV11-3	TRBJ2-7	ASSPRDRALYEQY
TRBV5-1	TRBJ1-2	ASSPEGATYGYT
TRBV5-1	TRBJ2-7	ASSPERDPGYEQY
TRBV27	TRBJ1-1	ASSLLPPNTEAF
TRBV21-1	TRBJ1-1	ASIPHRGYTEAF
TRBV4-1	TRBJ2-7	ASSQEGGRLGNEQY
TRBV24-1	TRBJ2-5	ATSDHGTGKETQY
TRBV6-4	TRBJ1-5	ASRQGRGNQPQH
TRBV27	TRBJ1-3	ASSLTGVSSGNTIY
TRBV20-1	TRBJ1-5	SASSNRGTGGRPQH
TRBV6-5	TRBJ2-5	ASSRYRGGSETQY
TRBV3-1/TRBV3-2	TRBJ2-2	ASSQDRVVGGELF
TRBV28	TRBJ1-5	AIVGRHSNQPQH
TRBV19	TRBJ1-5	ASSLSPRTNQPQH
TRBV19	TRBJ1-5	ASSNPRVSNQPQH
TRBV5-5	TRBJ2-7	ASSFQGGTYEQY
TRBV5-1	TRBJ1-1	ASYPAAAANTEAF
TRBV2	TRBJ2-4	ASSEEAGGKNIQY
TRBV2	TRBJ1-1	ASSEDSAPKAEAF
TRBV19	TRBJ2-5	ASSKNRGQAQETQY
TRBV12-5	TRBJ1-1	ASGSTTNTEAF
TRBV7-8	TRBJ2-7	ASAEPSFPYEQY